This T cell receptor (beta chain) was observed in a study of blood T cell repertoires in COVID-19. Across the whole study: Acute and convalescent COVID-19 specimens originated in the United States, Italy and Spain. PBMCs, B-cell-depleted T cells, or T cells provided the cDNA or gDNA that made up the material.

Germline CDR1 KGHSH, CDR2 LQKENI. V lost 5 bases, J lost 6 bases, and 7 bases stayed unmatched. The CDR3 loop spans 14 amino acids. Per the authors' pipeline: How many nucleated cells were present was estimated from reference gene primer amplification. The method was immunoSEQ multiplex PCR; TCRdb's version includes in-frame clones alone and lacks a portion of them. The V and J calls and clone size were taken over from that table, and D and trimming were inferred from the DNA. The data contain roughly 120,000 clones, about 80% of them seen just once; the ten biggest clones take up more than 15%. The chain is built from TRBV18 and TRBJ1-5; 7 bases align to TRBD1. Material for sequencing was peripheral blood. The sequence came from a woman aged 80 or older with active or convalescent COVID-19. CDR3 loop: CASSTTGQGQPQHF. DNA for the CDR3: TGTGCCAGCTCAACGACAGGGCAAGGTCAGCCCCAGCATTTT.